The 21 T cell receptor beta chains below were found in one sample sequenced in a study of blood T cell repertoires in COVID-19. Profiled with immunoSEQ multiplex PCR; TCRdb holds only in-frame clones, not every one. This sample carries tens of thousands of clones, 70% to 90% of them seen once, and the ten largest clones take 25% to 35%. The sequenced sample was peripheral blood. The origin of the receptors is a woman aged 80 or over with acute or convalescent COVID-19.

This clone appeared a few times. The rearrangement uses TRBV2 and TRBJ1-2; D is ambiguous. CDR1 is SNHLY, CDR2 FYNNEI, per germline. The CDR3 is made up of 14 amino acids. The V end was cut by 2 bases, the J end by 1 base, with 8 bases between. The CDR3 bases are TGTGCCAGCAGTGAATTACGGGGTAACTATGGCTACACCTTC. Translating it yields CASSELRGNYGYTF.

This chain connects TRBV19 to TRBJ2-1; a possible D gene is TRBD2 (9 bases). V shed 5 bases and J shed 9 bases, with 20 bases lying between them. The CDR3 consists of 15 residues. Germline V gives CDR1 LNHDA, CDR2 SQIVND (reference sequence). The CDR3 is CASSGQGAGGSEQFF. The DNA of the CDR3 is TGTGCCAGTAGTGGACAGGGAGCGGGAGGAAGTGAGCAGTTCTTC. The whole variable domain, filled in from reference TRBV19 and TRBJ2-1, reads DGGITQSPKYLFRKEGQNVTLSCEQNLNHDAMYWYRQDPGQGLRLIYYSQIVNDFQKGDIAEGYSVSREKKESFPLTVTSAQKNPTAFYLCASSGQGAGGSEQFFGPGTRLTVL.

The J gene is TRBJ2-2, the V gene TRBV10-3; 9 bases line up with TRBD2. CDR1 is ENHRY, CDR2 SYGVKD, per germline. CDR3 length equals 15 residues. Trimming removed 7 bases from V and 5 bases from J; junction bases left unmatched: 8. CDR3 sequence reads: CAIKAGGPSTGELFF. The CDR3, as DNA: TGTGCCATCAAGGCGGGAGGGCCTAGTACCGGGGAGCTGTTTTTT.

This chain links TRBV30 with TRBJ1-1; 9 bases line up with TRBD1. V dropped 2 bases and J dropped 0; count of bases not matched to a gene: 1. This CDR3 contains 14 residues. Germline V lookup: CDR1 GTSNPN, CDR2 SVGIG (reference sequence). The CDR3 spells CAWSWTGVNTEAFF. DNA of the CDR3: TGTGCCTGGAGTTGGACAGGGGTGAACACTGAAGCTTTCTTT.

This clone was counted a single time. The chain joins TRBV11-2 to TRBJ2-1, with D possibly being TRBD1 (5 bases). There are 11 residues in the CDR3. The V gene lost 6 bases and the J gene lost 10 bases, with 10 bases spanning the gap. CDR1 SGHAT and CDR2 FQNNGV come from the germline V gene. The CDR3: CASSKGIEQFF. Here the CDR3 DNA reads TGTGCCAGCAGTAAGGGGATCGAGCAGTTCTTC.

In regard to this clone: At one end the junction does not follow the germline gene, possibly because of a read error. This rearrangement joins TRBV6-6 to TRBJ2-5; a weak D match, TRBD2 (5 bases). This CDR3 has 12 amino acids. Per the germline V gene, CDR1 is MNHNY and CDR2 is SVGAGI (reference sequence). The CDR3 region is CASSYNTAGSHF. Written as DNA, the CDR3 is TGTGCCAGCAGTTACAACACTGCGGGTAGCCACTTC.

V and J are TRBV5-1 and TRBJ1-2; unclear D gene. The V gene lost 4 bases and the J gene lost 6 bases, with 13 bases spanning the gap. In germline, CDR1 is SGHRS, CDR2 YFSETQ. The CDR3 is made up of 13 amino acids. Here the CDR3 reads CASSLEGIDGYTF. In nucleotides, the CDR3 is TGCGCCAGCAGCCTAGAGGGAATCGATGGCTACACCTTC.

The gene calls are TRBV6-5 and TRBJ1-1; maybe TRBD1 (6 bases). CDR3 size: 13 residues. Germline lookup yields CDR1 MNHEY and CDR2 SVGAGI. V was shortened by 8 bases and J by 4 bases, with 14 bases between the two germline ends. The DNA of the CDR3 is TGTGCCAGCGTCTTTACAGGGCCCACTGAAGCTTTCTTT. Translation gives CASVFTGPTEAFF.

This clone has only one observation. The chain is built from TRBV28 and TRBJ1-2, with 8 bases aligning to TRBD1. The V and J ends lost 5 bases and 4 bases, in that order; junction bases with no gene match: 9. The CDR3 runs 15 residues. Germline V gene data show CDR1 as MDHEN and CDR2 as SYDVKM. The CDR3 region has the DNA TGTGCCAGCAGTCTAACCGTGACAGGGGTCTATGGCTACACCTTC. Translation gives CASSLTVTGVYGYTF.

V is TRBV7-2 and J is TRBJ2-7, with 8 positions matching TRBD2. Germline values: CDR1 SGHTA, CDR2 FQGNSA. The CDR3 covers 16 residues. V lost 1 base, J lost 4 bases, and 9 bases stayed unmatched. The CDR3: CASSLGPVSGMYEQYF. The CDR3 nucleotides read TGTGCCAGCAGCTTAGGGCCGGTTAGCGGGATGTACGAGCAGTACTTC.

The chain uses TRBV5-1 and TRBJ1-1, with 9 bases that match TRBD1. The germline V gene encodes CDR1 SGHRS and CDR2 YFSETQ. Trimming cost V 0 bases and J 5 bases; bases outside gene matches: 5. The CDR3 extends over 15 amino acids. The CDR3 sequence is CASSLGSGTGTEAFF. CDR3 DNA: TGCGCCAGCAGCTTGGGGTCCGGGACAGGGACTGAAGCTTTCTTT.

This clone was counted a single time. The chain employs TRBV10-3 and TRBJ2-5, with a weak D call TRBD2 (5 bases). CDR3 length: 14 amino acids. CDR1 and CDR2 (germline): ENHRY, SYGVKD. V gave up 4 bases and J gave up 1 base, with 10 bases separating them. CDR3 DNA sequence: TGTGCCATCAGTGGCGGGCAGCCCCAAGAGACCCAGTACTTC. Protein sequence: CAISGGQPQETQYF.

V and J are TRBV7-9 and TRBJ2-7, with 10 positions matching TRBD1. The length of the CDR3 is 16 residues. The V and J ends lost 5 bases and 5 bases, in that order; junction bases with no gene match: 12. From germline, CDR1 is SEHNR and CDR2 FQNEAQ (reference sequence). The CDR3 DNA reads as TGTGCCAGCAGCCCGACCGGGACAGGGGTTCTCCACGAGCAGTACTTC. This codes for CASSPTGTGVLHEQYF.

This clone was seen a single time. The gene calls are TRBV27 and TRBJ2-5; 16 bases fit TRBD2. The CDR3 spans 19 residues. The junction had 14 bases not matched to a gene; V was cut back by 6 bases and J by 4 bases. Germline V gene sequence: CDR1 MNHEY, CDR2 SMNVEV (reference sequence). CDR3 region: CASSSAPGTSGRAGETQYF. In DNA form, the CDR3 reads TGTGCCAGCAGCTCGGCCCCCGGGACTAGCGGGAGGGCCGGAGAGACCCAGTACTTC.

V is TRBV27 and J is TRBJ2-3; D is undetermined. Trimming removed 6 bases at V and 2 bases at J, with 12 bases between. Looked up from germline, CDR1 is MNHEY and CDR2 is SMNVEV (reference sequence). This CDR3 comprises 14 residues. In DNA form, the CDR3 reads TGTGCCAGCAGCAGTCTAGGATACACAGATACGCAGTATTTT. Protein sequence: CASSSLGYTDTQYF.

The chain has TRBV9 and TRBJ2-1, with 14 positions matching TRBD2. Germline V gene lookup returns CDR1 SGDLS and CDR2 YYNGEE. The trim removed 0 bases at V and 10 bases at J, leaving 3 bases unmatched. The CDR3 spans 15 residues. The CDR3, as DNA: TGTGCCAGCAGCGTAGCGACTAGCGGGAGGGAGGAGCAGTTCTTC. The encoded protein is CASSVATSGREEQFF. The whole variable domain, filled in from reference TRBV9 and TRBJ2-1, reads DSGVTQTPKHLITATGQRVTLRCSPRSGDLSVYWYQQSLDQGLQFLIQYYNGEERAKGNILERFSAQQFPDLHSELNLSSLELGDSALYFCASSVATSGREEQFFGPGTRLTVL.

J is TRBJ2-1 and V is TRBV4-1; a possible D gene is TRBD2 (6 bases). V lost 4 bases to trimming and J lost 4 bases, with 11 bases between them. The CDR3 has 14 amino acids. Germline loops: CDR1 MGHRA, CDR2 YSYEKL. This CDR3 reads CASSLAEEYNEQFF. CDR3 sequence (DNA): TGCGCCAGCAGCCTAGCGGAAGAATACAATGAGCAGTTCTTC.

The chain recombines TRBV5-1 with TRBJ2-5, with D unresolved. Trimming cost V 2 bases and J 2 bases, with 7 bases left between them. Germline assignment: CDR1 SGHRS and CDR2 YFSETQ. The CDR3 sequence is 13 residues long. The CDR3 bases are TGCGCCAGCAGCTTAGCCACTCAAGAGACCCAGTACTTC. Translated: CASSLATQETQYF.

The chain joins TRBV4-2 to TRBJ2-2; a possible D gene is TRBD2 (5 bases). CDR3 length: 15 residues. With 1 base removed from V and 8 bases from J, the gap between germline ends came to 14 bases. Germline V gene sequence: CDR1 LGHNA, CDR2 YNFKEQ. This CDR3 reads CASSQGLAVLGELFF. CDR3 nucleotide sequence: TGTGCCAGCAGCCAAGGGCTAGCCGTCCTAGGGGAGCTGTTTTTT.

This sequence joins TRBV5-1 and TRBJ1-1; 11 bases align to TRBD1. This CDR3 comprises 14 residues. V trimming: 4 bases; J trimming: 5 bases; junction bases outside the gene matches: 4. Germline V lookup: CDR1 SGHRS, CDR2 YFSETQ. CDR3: CASSPGQGGTEAFF. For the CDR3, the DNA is TGCGCCAGCAGCCCGGGACAGGGGGGGACTGAAGCTTTCTTT.

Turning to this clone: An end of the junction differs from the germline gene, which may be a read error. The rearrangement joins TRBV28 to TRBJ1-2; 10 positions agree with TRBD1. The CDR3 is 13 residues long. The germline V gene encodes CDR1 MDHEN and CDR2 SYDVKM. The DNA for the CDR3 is TGTGCCAGCAGTCTTGGGACAGGGGCCCTACCGGGCTTC. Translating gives CASSLGTGALPGF.